The 5 T cell receptor beta chains presented below share a single source sample, sequenced in a study of graft-versus-host responses after intestinal transplantation. The table came from immunoSEQ multiplex PCR; TCRdb's copy has only in-frame clones and leaves some out. The data hold roughly 10,000 clones, with 80% to 95% observed a single time. This material consisted of PBMCs, taken about 45 days after intestinal transplantation. Every receptor here comes from a human patient who received an intestinal transplant, so some T cells may come from the graft donor.

The chain is built from TRBV6-5 and TRBJ2-7; D is ambiguous. The CDR3 contains 14 residues. Between the trimmed V and J ends, which lost 6 bases and 2 bases, there was a span of 14 bases. Germline V gene sequence: CDR1 MNHEY, CDR2 SVGAGI. CDR3 DNA sequence: TGTGCCAGCAGGGCCCCGGGTCCCCCCTACGAGCAGTACTTC. This codes for CASRAPGPPYEQYF.

V is TRBV10-1 and J is TRBJ2-5; perhaps TRBD1 as D (5 bases). CDR3 length: 13 amino acids. V was shortened by 4 bases and J by 0 bases, with 6 bases between the two germline ends. Per germline, CDR1 WNHNN and CDR2 SYGVQD (reference sequence). CDR3 nucleotide sequence: TGCGCCAGCAGTGGACAGTACCAAGAGACCCAGTACTTC. This codes for CASSGQYQETQYF.

The chain links TRBV19 to TRBJ1-5; 7 positions agree with TRBD1. The length of the CDR3 is 16 residues. CDR1 and CDR2 from the germline V gene are LNHDA and SQIVND (reference sequence). V was clipped by 3 bases and J by 3 bases; unmatched bases: 8. The CDR3 here is CASSILGDRVNQPQHF. Written as DNA, the CDR3 is TGTGCCAGTAGTATCCTAGGAGACAGGGTCAATCAGCCCCAGCATTTT.

The V call is TRBV2, the J call TRBJ1-5; unclear D gene. The V gene lost 6 bases and the J gene lost 0 bases, with 9 bases spanning the gap. Per the germline V gene, CDR1 is SNHLY and CDR2 is FYNNEI. The CDR3 has 14 amino acids. The CDR3: CASRIWGSNQPQHF. The CDR3 nucleotides are TGTGCCAGCAGAATCTGGGGTAGCAATCAGCCCCAGCATTTT. Full variable domain (outside the CDR3, taken from reference TRBV2 and TRBJ1-5): EPEVTQTPSHQVTQMGQEVILRCVPISNHLYFYWYRQILGQKVEFLVSFYNNEISEKSEIFDDQFSVERPDGSNFTLKIRSTKLEDSAMYFCASRIWGSNQPQHFGDGTRLSIL.

V usage is TRBV6-5 and J usage is TRBJ1-1, with 7 positions matching TRBD1. The CDR3 is made up of 15 amino acids. CDR1 and CDR2 (germline): MNHEY, SVGAGI. V shed 5 bases and J 1 base; nucleotides not matched to a gene: 7. The CDR3 bases are TGTGCCAGCAGTCCTCGACAGGGAAGGAACACTGAAGCTTTCTTT. The encoded protein is CASSPRQGRNTEAFF.